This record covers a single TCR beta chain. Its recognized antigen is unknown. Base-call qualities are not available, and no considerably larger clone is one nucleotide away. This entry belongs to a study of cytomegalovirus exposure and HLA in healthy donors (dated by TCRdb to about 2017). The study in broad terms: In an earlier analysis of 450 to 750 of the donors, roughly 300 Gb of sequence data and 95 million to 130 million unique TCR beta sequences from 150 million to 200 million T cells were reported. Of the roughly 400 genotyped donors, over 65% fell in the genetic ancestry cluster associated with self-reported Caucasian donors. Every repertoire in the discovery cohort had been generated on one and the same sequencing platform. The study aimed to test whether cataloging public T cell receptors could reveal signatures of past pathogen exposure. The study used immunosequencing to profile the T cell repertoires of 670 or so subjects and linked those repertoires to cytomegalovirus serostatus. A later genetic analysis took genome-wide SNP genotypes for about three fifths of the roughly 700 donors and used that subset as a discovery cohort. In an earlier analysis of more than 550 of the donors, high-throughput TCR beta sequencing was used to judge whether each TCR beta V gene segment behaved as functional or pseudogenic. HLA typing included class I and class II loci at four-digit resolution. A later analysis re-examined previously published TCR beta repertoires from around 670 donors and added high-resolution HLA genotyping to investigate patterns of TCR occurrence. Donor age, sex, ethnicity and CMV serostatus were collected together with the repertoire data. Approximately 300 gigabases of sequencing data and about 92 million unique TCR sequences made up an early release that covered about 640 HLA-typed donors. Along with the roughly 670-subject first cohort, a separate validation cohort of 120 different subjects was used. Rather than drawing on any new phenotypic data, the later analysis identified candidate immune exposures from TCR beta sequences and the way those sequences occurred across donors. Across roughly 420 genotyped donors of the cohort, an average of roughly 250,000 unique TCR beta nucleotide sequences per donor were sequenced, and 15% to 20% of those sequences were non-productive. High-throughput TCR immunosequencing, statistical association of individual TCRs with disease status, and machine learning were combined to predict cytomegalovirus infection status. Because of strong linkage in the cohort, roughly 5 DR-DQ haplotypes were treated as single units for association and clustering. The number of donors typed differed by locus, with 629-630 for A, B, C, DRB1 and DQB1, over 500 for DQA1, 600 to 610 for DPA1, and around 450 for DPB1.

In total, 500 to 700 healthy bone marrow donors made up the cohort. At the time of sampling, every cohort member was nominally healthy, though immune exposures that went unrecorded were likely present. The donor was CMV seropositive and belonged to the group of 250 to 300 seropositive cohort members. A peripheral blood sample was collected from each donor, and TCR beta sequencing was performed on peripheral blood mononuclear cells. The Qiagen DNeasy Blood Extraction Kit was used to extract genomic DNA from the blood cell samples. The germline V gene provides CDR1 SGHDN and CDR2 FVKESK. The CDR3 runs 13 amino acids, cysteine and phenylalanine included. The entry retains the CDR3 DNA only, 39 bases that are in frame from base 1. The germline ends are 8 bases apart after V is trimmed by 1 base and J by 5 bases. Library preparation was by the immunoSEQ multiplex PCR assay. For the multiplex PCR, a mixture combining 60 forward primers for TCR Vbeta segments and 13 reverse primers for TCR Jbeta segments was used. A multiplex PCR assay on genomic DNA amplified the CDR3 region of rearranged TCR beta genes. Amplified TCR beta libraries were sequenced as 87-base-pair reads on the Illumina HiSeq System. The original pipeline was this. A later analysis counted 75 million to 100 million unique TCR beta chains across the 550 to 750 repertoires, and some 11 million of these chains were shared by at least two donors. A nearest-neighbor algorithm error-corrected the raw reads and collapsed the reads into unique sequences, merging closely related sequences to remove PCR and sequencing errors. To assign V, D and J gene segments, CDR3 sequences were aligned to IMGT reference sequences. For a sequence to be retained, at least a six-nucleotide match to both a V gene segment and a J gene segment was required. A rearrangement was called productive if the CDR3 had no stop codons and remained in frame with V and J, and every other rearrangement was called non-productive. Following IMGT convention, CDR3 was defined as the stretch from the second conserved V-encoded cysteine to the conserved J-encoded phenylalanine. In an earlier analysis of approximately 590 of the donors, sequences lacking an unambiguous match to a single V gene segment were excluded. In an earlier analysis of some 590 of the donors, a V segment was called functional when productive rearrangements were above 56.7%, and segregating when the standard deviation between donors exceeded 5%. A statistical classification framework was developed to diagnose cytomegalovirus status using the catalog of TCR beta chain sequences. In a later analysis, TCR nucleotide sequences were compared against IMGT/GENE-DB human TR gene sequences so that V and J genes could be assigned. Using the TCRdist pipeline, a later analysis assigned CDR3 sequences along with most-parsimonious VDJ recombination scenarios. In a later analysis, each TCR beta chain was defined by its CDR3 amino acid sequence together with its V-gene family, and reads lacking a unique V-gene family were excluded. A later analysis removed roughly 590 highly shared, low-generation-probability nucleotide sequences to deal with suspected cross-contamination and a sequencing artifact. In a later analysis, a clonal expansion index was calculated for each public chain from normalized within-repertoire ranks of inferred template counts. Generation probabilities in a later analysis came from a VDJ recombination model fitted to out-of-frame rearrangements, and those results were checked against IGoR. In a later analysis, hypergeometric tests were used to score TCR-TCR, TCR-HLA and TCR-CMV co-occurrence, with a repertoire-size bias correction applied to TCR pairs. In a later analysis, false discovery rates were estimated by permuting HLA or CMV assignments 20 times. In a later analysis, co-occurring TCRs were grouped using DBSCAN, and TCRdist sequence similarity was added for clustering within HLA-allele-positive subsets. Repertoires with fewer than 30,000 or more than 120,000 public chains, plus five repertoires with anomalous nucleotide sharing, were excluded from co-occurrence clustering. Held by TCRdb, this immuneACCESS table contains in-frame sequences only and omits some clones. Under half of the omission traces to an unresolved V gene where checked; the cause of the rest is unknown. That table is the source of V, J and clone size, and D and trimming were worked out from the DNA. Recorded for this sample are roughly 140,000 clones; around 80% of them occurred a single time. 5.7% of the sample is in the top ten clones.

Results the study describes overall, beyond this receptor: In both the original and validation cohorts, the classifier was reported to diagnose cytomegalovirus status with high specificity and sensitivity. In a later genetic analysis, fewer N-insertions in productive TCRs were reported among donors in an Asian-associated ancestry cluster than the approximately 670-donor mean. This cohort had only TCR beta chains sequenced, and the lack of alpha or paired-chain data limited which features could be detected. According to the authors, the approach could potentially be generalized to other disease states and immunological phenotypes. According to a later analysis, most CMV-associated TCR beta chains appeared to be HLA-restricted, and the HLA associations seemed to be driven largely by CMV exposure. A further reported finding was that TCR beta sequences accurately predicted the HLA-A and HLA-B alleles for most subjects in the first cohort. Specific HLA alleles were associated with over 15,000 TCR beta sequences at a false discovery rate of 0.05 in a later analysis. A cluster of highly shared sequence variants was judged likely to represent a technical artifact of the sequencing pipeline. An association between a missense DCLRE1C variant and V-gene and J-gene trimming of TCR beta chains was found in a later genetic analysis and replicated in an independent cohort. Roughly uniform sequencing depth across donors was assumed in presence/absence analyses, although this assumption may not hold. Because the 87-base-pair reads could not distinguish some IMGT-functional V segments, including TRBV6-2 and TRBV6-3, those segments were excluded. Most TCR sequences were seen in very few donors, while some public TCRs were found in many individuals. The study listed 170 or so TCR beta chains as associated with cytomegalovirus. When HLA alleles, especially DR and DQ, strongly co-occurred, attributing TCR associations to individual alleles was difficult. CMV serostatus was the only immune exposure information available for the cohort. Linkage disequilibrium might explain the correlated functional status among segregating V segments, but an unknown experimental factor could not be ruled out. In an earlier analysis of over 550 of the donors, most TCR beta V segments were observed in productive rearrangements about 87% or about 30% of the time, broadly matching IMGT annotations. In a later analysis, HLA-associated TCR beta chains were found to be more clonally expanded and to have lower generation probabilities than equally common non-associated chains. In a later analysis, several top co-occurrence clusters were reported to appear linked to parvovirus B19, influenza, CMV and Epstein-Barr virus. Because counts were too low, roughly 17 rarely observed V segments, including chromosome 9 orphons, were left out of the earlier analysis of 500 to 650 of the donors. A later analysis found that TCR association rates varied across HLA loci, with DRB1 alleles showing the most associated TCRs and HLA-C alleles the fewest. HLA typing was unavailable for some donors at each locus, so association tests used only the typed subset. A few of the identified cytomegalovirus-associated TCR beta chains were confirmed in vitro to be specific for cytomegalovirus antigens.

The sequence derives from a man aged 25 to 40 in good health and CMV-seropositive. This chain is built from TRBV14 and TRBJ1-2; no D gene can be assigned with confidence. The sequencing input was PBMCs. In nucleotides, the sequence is TGTGCCAGCAGCCAAGGCAGGATATATGGCTACACCTTC. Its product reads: CASSQGRIYGYTF.